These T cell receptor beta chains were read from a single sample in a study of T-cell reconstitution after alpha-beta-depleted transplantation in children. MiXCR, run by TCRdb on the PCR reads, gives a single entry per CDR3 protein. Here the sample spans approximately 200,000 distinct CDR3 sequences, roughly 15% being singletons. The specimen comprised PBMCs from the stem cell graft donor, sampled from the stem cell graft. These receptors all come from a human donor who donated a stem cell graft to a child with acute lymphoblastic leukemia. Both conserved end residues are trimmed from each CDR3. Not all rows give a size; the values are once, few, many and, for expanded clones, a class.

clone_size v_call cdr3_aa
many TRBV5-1 ASSSTVTGATDTQY
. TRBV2 ASSAVSGRAGIGEQF
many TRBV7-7 ASSLFRGDRQQETQY
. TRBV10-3 AISEGQLYEQY
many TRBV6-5 ASSLAGEDEQY
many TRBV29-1 SVVALAYNEQF
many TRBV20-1 SANPPGTSFHNEQF
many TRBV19 ASSIGATAEAF
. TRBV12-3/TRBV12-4 ASSAGTSKY
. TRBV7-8 ASSLGDGRADEQF
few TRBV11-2 ASSLAGASNEQF
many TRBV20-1 SARGPGGHQPQH
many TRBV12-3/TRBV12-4 ASSFVVGAGEQY
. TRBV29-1 SVGGPSGRAPNEQY
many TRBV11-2 ASSLDPLKRTSGNTDTQY
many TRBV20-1 SAPGQGGNEQY
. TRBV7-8 ASSLPRGAGYNEQF
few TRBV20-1 SARPSLREMGQETQY
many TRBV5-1 ASSLSTNYGYT
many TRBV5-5 ASRLSFGAYEQY
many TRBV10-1 ATHLLRDYNEQF
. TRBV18 ASSSKAWGGPYEQY
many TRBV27 ASRLTGTGVGYT
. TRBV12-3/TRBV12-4 ASSPLAGVGETQY
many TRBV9 ASSVDYTGELF
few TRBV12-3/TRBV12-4 ASSPISQGGEQF
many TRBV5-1 ASSLDWGESNGYT
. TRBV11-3 ASSPGGGGTEAF
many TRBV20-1 SATGLINYGYT
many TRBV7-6 ASSLAGDRDRSTEAF
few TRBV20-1 SVPKGVYGYT
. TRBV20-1 SARANRGQSEQF
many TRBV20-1 SASSGREGSYEQY
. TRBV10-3 AISEVAVRRADTQY
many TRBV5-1 ASSFRGRGMDEQY
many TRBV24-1 ATSDGGLAGGKAGELF
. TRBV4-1 ASSRSWGTDTQY
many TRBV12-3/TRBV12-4 ASSATGGNYGYT
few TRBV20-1 SANGLWNEQF
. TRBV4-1 ASSQEWRDTEAF
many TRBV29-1 SAQGAGQPQH
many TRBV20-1 SARPSWGIVATNEKLF
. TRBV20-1 SASPPKISGVNEQF
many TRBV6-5 ASRPGRGVSYEQY
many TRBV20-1 SAETSGIKNIQY
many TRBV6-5 ASSFRQSNEQF
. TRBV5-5 ASSWGVNTGELF
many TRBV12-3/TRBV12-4 ASSLRETQY
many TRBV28 ASSLTEGPSTYEQY
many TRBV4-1 ASSLEWQGAYEQY
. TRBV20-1 SARLREASTGELF
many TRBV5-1 ASSLVSGANEKLF
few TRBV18 ASSPLESTRQETQY
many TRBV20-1 SAGFKAGGGDEQY
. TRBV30 AWSVRVGGGRSYNEQF
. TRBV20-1 SAKGGDENIQY
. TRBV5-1 ASSTGLTRDGYT
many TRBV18 ASSPASGRAYEQY
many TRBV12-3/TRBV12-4 ASSPPGGGETQY